What follows are 27 T cell receptor beta chains derived from one specimen sequenced in a study of control samples from healthy donors and cancer patients. Using immunoSEQ multiplex PCR, the repertoire was profiled, and TCRdb retains in-frame clones only, with some absent. The sample has about 60,000 clones, less than 95% seen once. Sequenced material: PBMCs. The origin of the receptors is a woman aged 45-65 years with colorectal cancer.

In nucleotides, the CDR3 is TGTGCCAGCAGCTCGACTAGCGGGAGTGGTTACGAGCAGTACTTC. Protein product: CASSSTSGSGYEQYF. The V and J genes are TRBV7-6 and TRBJ2-7, with 12 bases aligning to TRBD2. The junction had 5 bases not matched to a gene; V was cut back by 4 bases and J by 4 bases. CDR3 length: 15 amino acids. The germline V gene encodes CDR1 SGHVS and CDR2 FNYEAQ.

The chain joins TRBV11-3 to TRBJ2-1, with 10 bases aligning to TRBD1. The CDR3 covers 15 residues. Germline values: CDR1 SGHNT, CDR2 YENEEA. Trimming at V came to 4 bases and at J to 9 bases, leaving 9 bases not matched to a gene. This CDR3 reads CASSYTGQGMSEQFF. The CDR3 DNA is TGTGCCAGCAGCTATACGGGACAGGGGATGAGTGAGCAGTTCTTC.

The V gene is TRBV3-1 (or the pseudogene TRBV3-2), the J gene TRBJ2-1; 8 bases line up with TRBD1. The junction had 3 bases not matched to a gene; V was cut back by 0 bases and J by 5 bases. The germline V gene encodes CDR1 LGHDT and CDR2 YNNKEL (reference sequence). The CDR3 is made up of 15 amino acids. The DNA for the CDR3 is TGTGCCAGCAGCCAAGATGGGGACAGGCACAATGAGCAGTTCTTC. The encoded protein is CASSQDGDRHNEQFF.

The V gene is TRBV4-1, the J gene TRBJ2-3; maybe TRBD2 (7 bases). The germline CDR1 and CDR2 sequences are MGHRA and YSYEKL. V lost 4 bases and J lost 2, with 19 bases in between. The CDR3 has 17 residues. DNA of the CDR3: TGCGCCAGCAGCCTCCTTAAGGGGGGGCCCTCCACAGATACGCAGTATTTT. It encodes CASSLLKGGPSTDTQYF.

The chain employs TRBV28 and TRBJ2-2; D gene unclear. Germline V gene lookup returns CDR1 MDHEN and CDR2 SYDVKM. V gave up 5 bases and J gave up 2 bases, with 6 bases separating them. The CDR3 is 13 residues long. The CDR3 region is CASSHQNTGELFF. The CDR3, as DNA: TGTGCCAGCAGTCATCAAAACACCGGGGAGCTGTTTTTT.

This chain links TRBV11-3 with TRBJ2-5, with D hard to call. CDR3 length: 13 amino acids. V was shortened by 5 bases and J by 0 bases, with 7 bases between the two germline ends. Germline V gene data show CDR1 as SGHNT and CDR2 as YENEEA. CDR3: CASSTKYQETQYF. In DNA form, the CDR3 reads TGTGCCAGCAGCACCAAGTACCAAGAGACCCAGTACTTC. Complete variable domain (other parts from reference TRBV11-3 and TRBJ2-5): EAGVVQSPRYKIIEKKQPVAFWCNPISGHNTLYWYLQNLGQGPELLIRYENEEAVDDSQLPKDRFSAERLKGVDSTLKIQPAELGDSAVYLCASSTKYQETQYFGPGTRLLVL.

The chain combines TRBV14 with TRBJ2-1; 15 nucleotides agree with TRBD2. CDR1 SGHDN and CDR2 FVKESK come from the germline V gene. The CDR3 covers 17 residues. The J segment lost 6 bases and the V segment lost 4 bases, leaving 7 bases of the junction unmatched. The CDR3 protein is CASSPGTSGGSRNEQFF. Written as DNA, the CDR3 is TGTGCCAGCAGCCCTGGGACTAGCGGGGGGTCGCGCAATGAGCAGTTCTTC. Filled out from reference TRBV14 and TRBJ2-1, the complete variable domain reads EAGVTQFPSHSVIEKGQTVTLRCDPISGHDNLYWYRRVMGKEIKFLLHFVKESKQDESGMPNNRFLAERTGGTYSTLKVQPAELEDSGVYFCASSPGTSGGSRNEQFFGPGTRLTVL.

This chain joins TRBV27 and TRBJ2-7; 11 nucleotides line up with TRBD2. The V gene end was trimmed by 4 bases and the J gene end by 0 bases; junction bases not matched to a gene: 2. The CDR3 spans 15 residues. Looked up from germline, CDR1 is MNHEY and CDR2 is SMNVEV (reference sequence). As DNA, the CDR3 is TGTGCCAGCAGTTCCGGACTAGCGGGCTCCTACGAGCAGTACTTC. Its protein product is CASSSGLAGSYEQYF.

V and J are TRBV2 and TRBJ2-1, with 7 positions matching TRBD1. The length of the CDR3 is 13 residues. J gave up 7 bases and V 6 bases, and 6 bases lay outside the gene matches. Germline-derived CDR1 and CDR2 are SNHLY and FYNNEI. CDR3 loop: CASRQTGTNEQFF. CDR3 nucleotides: TGTGCCAGCAGGCAGACAGGGACGAATGAGCAGTTCTTC.

The gene calls are TRBV19 and TRBJ1-6; the D gene is possibly TRBD1 (5 bases). The CDR3 extends over 13 amino acids. Trimming shortened V by 1 base and J by 8 bases, and 6 bases separated the two germline ends. In germline, CDR1 is LNHDA, CDR2 SQIVND (reference sequence). In nucleotides, the CDR3 is TGTGCCAGTAGTATAGCGGGGGATTCACCCCTCCACTTT. Protein: CASSIAGDSPLHF.

V gene TRBV3-1 (or the pseudogene TRBV3-2) combines with J gene TRBJ1-3; D is unclear. Trimming removed 0 bases from V and 0 bases from J, with 12 bases in between. The CDR3 loop spans 17 amino acids. In germline, CDR1 is LGHDT, CDR2 YNNKEL (reference sequence). The CDR3: CASSQDLPGSSGNTIYF. CDR3 nucleotide sequence: TGTGCCAGCAGCCAAGATCTGCCAGGTTCCTCTGGAAACACCATATATTTT.

The V call is TRBV6-5, the J call TRBJ1-2, with D possibly being TRBD1 (6 bases). Germline V gene sequence: CDR1 MNHEY, CDR2 SVGAGI. V was trimmed by 5 bases and J by 8 bases, leaving 15 bases between them. CDR3 size: 13 residues. The CDR3: CASSLLSGAGYTF. The CDR3 DNA reads as TGTGCCAGCAGTCTCCTCTCAGGGGCCGGCTACACCTTC.

The V call is TRBV6-5, the J call TRBJ1-1, with 7 bases identical to TRBD1. The CDR3 loop spans 15 amino acids. From germline, CDR1 is MNHEY and CDR2 SVGAGI. With V trimmed by 9 bases and J by 7 bases, 17 bases remained unmatched. In DNA, the CDR3 is TGTGCCAGTAAATCCGGGACAGCCATGAAAGGTGAAGCTTTCTTT. It translates to CASKSGTAMKGEAFF.

The V call is TRBV4-2, the J call TRBJ2-7; 8 positions agree with TRBD2. This CDR3 spans 16 amino acids. J lost 4 bases, V lost 1 base, and 9 bases had no gene match. Germline CDR1 and CDR2: LGHNA and YNFKEQ. For the CDR3, the DNA is TGTGCCAGCAGCCAAGCGCTTTCCGGGAGGGCGTACGAGCAGTACTTC. The encoded protein is CASSQALSGRAYEQYF.

The gene calls are TRBV2 and TRBJ2-4; TRBD2 might be the D (6 bases). The V end lost 6 bases, the J end lost 5 bases, and 14 bases lay between the germline ends. The CDR3 runs 14 residues. Germline assignment: CDR1 SNHLY and CDR2 FYNNEI. The DNA of the CDR3 is TGTGCCAGCAGAAAGGGATGGGGGGAAAACATTCAGTACTTC. This sequence encodes CASRKGWGENIQYF.

V gene TRBV28 combines with J gene TRBJ1-4; D call uncertain. The germline V gene encodes CDR1 MDHEN and CDR2 SYDVKM. The CDR3 consists of 17 residues. Deletions cut 3 bases from V and 1 base from J, with 15 bases between. CDR3: CASSFRVAYRTNEKLFF. In DNA, the CDR3 is TGTGCCAGCAGTTTCCGGGTTGCGTATAGAACTAATGAAAAACTGTTTTTT.

The rearrangement joins TRBV7-2 to TRBJ2-3; 7 nucleotides agree with TRBD2. After removal of 5 bases from V and 4 bases from J, the junction contained 6 bases not matched to a gene. There are 14 residues in the CDR3. CDR1 is SGHTA, CDR2 FQGNSA, per germline. This CDR3 is CASSLGLESDTQYF. The CDR3 nucleotides are TGTGCCAGCAGCCTAGGACTAGAGTCAGATACGCAGTATTTT.

The chain recombines TRBV19 with TRBJ1-2, with TRBD1 as a possible D gene (5 bases). Germline CDR1 and CDR2: LNHDA and SQIVND (reference sequence). The V gene lost 6 bases and the J gene lost 4 bases, with 12 bases spanning the gap. This CDR3 is built from 13 residues. The CDR3 spells CASRERGAYGYTF. CDR3 nucleotide sequence: TGTGCCAGTAGGGAGAGGGGCGCCTATGGCTACACCTTC.

V usage is TRBV7-3 and J usage is TRBJ2-7; D is possibly TRBD1 (6 bases). Between the trimmed V and J ends, which lost 3 bases and 3 bases, there was a span of 9 bases. Germline CDR1 reads SGHTA; CDR2 reads FQGTGA. The CDR3 contains 13 residues. CDR3: CASSLTGDYEQYF. The CDR3 DNA is TGTGCCAGCAGCTTGACAGGTGACTACGAGCAGTACTTC.

In its sample, this clone was seen once. The chain joins TRBV24-1 to TRBJ2-2, with D tentatively TRBD2 (7 bases). CDR3 size: 20 residues. CDR1 and CDR2 (germline): KGHDR, SFDVKD. Trimming removed 5 bases from V and 4 bases from J, with 28 bases in between. The CDR3, as DNA: TGTGCCACCAGTGCCCCGGGGAGGACAGCGCAGCCGGGAGGCACCGGGGAGCTGTTTTTT. As protein: CATSAPGRTAQPGGTGELFF.

The rearrangement uses TRBV27 and TRBJ2-1, with TRBD2 matching over 10 bases. There are 15 residues in the CDR3. The V gene's germline CDR1 is MNHEY and CDR2 SMNVEV (reference sequence). V dropped 8 bases and J dropped 4; count of bases not matched to a gene: 8. The CDR3 region has the DNA TGTGCCAGCGATCCTAGCGGGAGAGGGTACAATGAGCAGTTCTTC. Protein sequence: CASDPSGRGYNEQFF.

The chain links TRBV9 to TRBJ2-2; maybe TRBD1 (6 bases). V was trimmed by 0 bases and J by 0 bases, leaving 18 bases between them. The CDR3 contains 19 residues. Per the germline V gene, CDR1 is SGDLS and CDR2 is YYNGEE. The CDR3 sequence is CASSVGRPATGANTGELFF. Written as DNA, the CDR3 is TGTGCCAGCAGCGTAGGCCGGCCGGCGACAGGCGCGAACACCGGGGAGCTGTTTTTT.

V usage is TRBV6-1 and J usage is TRBJ2-7; D is unresolved. The V end was cut by 2 bases, the J end by 7 bases, with 6 bases between. Per the germline V gene, CDR1 is MNHNS and CDR2 is SASEGT. There are 11 residues in the CDR3. CDR3 DNA sequence: TGTGCCAGCAGTGAAACGTGGGAGCAGTACTTC. Translation: CASSETWEQYF.

This clone was seen a single time. V gene TRBV2 combines with J gene TRBJ2-1; TRBD1 aligns across 8 bases. V dropped 5 bases and J dropped 2; count of bases not matched to a gene: 11. CDR3 length: 17 residues. Germline V gene lookup returns CDR1 SNHLY and CDR2 FYNNEI. The CDR3 region is CASSLTGVESPYNEQFF. DNA of the CDR3: TGTGCCAGCAGTCTGACAGGGGTAGAGTCACCCTACAATGAGCAGTTCTTC.

The chain has TRBV27 and TRBJ2-6; no clear D gene. The CDR3 loop spans 16 amino acids. Per the germline V gene, CDR1 is MNHEY and CDR2 is SMNVEV (reference sequence). The germline V and J ends were trimmed by 5 bases and 1 base, with 12 bases remaining between them. CDR3 amino acids: CASSPPFRSGANVLTF. DNA for the CDR3: TGTGCCAGCAGTCCCCCGTTCAGGTCTGGGGCCAACGTCCTGACTTTC.

Regarding this clone: The junction shows a germline mismatch at one end, possibly a read error. The V and J genes are TRBV6-2 or TRBV6-3 and TRBJ2-7; TRBD1 matches at 10 bases. In germline, CDR1 is MNHEY, CDR2 SVGEGT. CDR3 size: 16 residues. In DNA form, the CDR3 reads TGTGCCGGCAGTTACAGTCGGGACAGGGGAACCTACGAGCAGTACTTC. Its protein product is CAGSYSRDRGTYEQYF.

The chain recombines TRBV10-3 with TRBJ1-6; D remains ambiguous. Trimming left V 2 bases short and J 9 bases short, with 14 bases between. CDR3 length: 15 residues. CDR1 and CDR2 from the germline V gene are ENHRY and SYGVKD. The CDR3 coding sequence is TGTGCCATCAGTGAGAGTGAGGGATCTGGTTCACCCCTCCACTTT. Amino acids: CAISESEGSGSPLHF.